The T cell receptor (beta chain) under discussion was sequenced for a study of blood T cell repertoires in COVID-19. Overall study: From the United States, Italy and Spain came samples of acute and convalescent COVID-19. PBMCs, B-cell-depleted T cells, or T cells were the source of the cDNA or gDNA that made up the material.

V was pared by 9 bases and J by 2 bases, with 14 bases between. Germline V gene data show CDR1 as MNHEY and CDR2 as SVGAGI. CDR3 length equals 14 residues. Clones were read by immunoSEQ multiplex PCR, and TCRdb kept only the in-frame ones, dropping some. This table has 180,000 or so clones, roughly 81% appearing once. J is TRBJ2-1 and V is TRBV6-5; perhaps TRBD2 as D (6 bases). The sequence derives from a woman aged 40 to 55 with COVID-19, enrolled during active disease. Sequences were obtained from peripheral blood. Here the CDR3 reads CASRWGETYNEQFF. The DNA of the CDR3 is TGTGCCAGTAGGTGGGGGGAGACCTACAATGAGCAGTTCTTC.